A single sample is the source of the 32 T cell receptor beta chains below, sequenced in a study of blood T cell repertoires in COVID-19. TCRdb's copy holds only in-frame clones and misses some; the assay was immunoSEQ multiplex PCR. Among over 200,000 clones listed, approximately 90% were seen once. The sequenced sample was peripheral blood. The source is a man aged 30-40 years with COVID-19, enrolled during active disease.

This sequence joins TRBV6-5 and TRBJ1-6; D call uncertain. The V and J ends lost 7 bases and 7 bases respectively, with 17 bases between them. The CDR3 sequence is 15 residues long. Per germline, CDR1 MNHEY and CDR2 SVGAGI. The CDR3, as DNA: TGTGCCAGCACCAAACGGTCAAAACCGAATTCACCCCTCCACTTT. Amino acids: CASTKRSKPNSPLHF.

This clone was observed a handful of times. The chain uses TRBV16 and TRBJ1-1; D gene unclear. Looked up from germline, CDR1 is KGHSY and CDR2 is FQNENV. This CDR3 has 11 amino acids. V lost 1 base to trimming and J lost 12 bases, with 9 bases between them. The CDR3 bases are TGTGCCAGCAGCCAATTAGGAGCTCCTTTCTTT. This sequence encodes CASSQLGAPFF. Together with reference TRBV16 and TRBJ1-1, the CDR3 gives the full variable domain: GEEVAQTPKHLVRGEGQKAKLYCAPIKGHSYVFWYQQVLKNEFKFLISFQNENVFDETGMPKERFSAKCLPNSPCSLEIQATKLEDSAVYFCASSQLGAPFFGQGTRLTVV.

The CDR3: CASSLGQTSGSADTQYF. The CDR3 DNA reads TGCGCCAGCAGCTTGGGCCAGACTAGCGGGAGCGCAGATACGCAGTATTTT. The chain combines TRBV5-1 with TRBJ2-3, with TRBD2 matching over 12 bases. Unmatched junction bases numbered 6, after V lost 0 bases and J lost 4 bases. Germline V CDR1 and CDR2: SGHRS, YFSETQ. This CDR3 is built from 17 residues.

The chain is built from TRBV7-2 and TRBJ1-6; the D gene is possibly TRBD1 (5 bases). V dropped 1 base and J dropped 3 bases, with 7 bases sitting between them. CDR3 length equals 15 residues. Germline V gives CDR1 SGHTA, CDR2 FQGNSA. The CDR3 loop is CASSLGGDYNSPLHF. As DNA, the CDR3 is TGTGCCAGCAGCTTAGGGGGGGACTATAATTCACCCCTCCACTTT. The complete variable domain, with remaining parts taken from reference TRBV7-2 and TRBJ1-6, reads GAGVSQSPSNKVTEKGKDVELRCDPISGHTALYWYRQSLGQGLEFLIYFQGNSAPDKSGLPSDRFSAERTGGSVSTLTIQRTQQEDSAVYLCASSLGGDYNSPLHFGNGTRLTVT.

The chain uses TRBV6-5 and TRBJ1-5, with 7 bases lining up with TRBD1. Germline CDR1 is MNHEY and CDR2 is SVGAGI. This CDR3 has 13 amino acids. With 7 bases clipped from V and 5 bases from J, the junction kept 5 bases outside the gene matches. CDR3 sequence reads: CASISTGYQPQHF. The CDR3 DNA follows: TGTGCCAGCATCTCGACAGGGTATCAGCCCCAGCATTTT.

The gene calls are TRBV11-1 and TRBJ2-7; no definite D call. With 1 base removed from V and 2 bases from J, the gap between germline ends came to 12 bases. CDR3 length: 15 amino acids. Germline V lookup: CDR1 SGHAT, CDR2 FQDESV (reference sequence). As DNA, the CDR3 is TGTGCCAGCAGCTTAGATCCAGGCCCGACCTACGAGCAGTACTTC. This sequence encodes CASSLDPGPTYEQYF.

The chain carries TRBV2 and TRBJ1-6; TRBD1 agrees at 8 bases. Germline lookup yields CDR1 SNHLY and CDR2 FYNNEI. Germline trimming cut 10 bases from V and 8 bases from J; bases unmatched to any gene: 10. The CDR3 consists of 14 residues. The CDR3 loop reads CATDPGQADSPLHF. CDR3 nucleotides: TGTGCCACCGATCCGGGACAGGCGGATTCACCCCTCCACTTT.

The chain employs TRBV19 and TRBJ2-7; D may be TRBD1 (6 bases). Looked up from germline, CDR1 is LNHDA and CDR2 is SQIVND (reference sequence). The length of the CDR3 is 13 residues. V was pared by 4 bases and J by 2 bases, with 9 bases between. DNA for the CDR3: TGTGCCAGTAGTAGGGACATCGCCTACGAGCAGTACTTC. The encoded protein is CASSRDIAYEQYF.

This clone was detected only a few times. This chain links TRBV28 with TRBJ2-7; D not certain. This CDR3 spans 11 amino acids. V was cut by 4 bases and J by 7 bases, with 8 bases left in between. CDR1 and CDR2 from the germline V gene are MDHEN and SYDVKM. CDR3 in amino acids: CASSSPLEQYF. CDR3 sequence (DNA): TGTGCCAGCAGTTCTCCGTTAGAGCAGTACTTC.

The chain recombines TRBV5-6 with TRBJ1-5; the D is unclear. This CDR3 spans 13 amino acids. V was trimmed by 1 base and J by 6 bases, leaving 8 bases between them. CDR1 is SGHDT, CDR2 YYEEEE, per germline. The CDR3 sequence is CASSLYQRQPQHF. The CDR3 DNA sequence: TGTGCCAGCAGCTTGTATCAGCGTCAGCCCCAGCATTTT.

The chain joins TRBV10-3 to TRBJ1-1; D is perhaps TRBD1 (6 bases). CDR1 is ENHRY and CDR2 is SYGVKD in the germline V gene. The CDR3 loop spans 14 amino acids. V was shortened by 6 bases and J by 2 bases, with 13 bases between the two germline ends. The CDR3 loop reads CAIRPQGSNTEAFF. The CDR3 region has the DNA TGTGCCATCAGACCTCAGGGGAGTAACACTGAAGCTTTCTTT.

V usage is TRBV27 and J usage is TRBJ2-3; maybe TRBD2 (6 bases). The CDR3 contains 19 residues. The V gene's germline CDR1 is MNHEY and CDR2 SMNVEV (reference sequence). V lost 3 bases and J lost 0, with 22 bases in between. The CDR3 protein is CASSFVRIQKSGSTDTQYF. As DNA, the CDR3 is TGTGCCAGCAGTTTTGTCCGAATCCAAAAAAGCGGGAGCACAGATACGCAGTATTTT.

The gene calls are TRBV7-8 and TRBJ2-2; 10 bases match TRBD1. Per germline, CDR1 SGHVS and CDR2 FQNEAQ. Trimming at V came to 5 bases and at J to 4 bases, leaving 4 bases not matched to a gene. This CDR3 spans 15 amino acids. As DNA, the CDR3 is TGTGCCAGCAGCCGGACAGGGGGGGCCACCGGGGAGCTGTTTTTT. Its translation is CASSRTGGATGELFF.

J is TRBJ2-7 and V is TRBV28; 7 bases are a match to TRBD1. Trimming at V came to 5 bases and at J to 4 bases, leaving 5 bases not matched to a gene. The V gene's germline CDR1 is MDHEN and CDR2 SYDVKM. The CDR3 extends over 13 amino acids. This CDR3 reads CASSQGVRYEQYF. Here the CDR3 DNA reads TGTGCCAGCAGTCAGGGGGTTAGGTACGAGCAGTACTTC.

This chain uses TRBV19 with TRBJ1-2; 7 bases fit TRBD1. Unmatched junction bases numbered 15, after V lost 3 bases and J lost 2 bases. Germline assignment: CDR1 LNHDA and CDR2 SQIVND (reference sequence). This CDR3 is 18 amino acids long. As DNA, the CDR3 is TGTGCCAGTAGTATCATCGTAGTAAGGGACAGTATAAACTATGGCTACACCTTC. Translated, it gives CASSIIVVRDSINYGYTF.

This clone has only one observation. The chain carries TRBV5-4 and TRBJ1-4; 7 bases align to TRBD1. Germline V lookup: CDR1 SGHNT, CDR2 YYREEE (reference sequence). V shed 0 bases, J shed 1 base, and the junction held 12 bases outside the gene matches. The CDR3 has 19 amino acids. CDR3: CASSLAGTEVVGTNEKLFF. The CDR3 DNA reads TGTGCCAGCAGCTTGGCAGGGACAGAAGTTGTCGGAACTAATGAAAAACTGTTTTTT.

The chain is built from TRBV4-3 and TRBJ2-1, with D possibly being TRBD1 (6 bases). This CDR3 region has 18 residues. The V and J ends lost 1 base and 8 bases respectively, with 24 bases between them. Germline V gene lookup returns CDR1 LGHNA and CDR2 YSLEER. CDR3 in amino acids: CASSQAPSPEQGTHEQFF. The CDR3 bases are TGCGCCAGCAGCCAAGCCCCATCCCCGGAACAGGGTACGCATGAGCAGTTCTTC.

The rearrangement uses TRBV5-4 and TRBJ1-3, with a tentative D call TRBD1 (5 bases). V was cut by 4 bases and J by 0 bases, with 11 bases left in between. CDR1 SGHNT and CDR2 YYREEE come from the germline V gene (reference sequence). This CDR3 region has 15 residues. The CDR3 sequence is CASSPGHPSGNTIYF. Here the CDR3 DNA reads TGTGCCAGCAGCCCCGGACACCCCTCTGGAAACACCATATATTTT.

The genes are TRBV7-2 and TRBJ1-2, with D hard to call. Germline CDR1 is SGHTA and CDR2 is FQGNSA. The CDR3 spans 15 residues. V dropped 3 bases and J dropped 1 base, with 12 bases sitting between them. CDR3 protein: CASSLGESINYGYTF. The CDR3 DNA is TGTGCCAGCAGCTTGGGAGAGAGCATTAACTATGGCTACACCTTC. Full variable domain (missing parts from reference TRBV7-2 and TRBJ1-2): GAGVSQSPSNKVTEKGKDVELRCDPISGHTALYWYRQSLGQGLEFLIYFQGNSAPDKSGLPSDRFSAERTGGSVSTLTIQRTQQEDSAVYLCASSLGESINYGYTFGSGTRLTVV.

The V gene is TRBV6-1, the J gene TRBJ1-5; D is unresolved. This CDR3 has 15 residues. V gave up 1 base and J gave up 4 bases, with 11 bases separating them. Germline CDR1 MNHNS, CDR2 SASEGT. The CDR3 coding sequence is TGTGCCAGCAGTGAAGGAGGGTATGGAAATCAGCCCCAGCATTTT. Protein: CASSEGGYGNQPQHF.

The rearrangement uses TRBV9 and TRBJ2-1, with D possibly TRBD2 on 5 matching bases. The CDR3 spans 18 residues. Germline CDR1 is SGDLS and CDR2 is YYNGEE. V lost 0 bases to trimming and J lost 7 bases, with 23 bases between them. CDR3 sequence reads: CASSVATWRHPGENEQFF. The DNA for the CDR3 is TGTGCCAGCAGCGTAGCTACTTGGAGACACCCCGGGGAGAATGAGCAGTTCTTC.

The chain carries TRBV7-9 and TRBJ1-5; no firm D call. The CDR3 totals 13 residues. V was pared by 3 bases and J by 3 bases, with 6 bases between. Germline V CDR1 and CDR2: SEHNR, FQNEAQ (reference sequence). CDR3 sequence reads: CASSFGLNQPQHF. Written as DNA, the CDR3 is TGTGCCAGCAGCTTTGGGCTCAATCAGCCCCAGCATTTT. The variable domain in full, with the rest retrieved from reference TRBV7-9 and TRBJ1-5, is DTGVSQNPRHKITKRGQNVTFRCDPISEHNRLYWYRQTLGQGPEFLTYFQNEAQLEKSRLLSDRFSAERPKGSFSTLEIQRTEQGDSAMYLCASSFGLNQPQHFGDGTRLSIL.

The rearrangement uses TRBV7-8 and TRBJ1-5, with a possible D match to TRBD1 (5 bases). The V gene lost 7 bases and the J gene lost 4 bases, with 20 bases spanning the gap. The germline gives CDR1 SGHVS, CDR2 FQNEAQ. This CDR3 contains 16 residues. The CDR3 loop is CASTPRAGEGNQPQHF. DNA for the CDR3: TGTGCCAGCACCCCCCGGGCGGGGGAGGGAAATCAGCCCCAGCATTTT.

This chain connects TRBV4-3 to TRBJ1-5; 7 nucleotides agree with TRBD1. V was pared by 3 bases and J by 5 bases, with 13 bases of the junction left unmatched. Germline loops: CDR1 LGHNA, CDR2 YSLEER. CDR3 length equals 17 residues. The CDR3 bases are TGCGCCAGCAGCCAGGTAGGGACAGCGGAGCTGCATCAGCCCCAGCATTTT. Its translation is CASSQVGTAELHQPQHF.

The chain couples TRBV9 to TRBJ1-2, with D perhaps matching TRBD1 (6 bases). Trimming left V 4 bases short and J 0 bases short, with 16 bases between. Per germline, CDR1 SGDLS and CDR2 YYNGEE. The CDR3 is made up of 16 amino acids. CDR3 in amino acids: CASSPGEEKANYGYTF. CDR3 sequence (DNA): TGTGCCAGCAGCCCAGGGGAAGAAAAAGCTAACTATGGCTACACCTTC.

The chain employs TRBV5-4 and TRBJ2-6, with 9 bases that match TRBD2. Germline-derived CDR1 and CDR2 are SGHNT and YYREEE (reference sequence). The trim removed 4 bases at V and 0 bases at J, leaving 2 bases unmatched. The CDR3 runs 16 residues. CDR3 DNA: TGTGCCAGCAGCGCGGGAGGGACCTCTGGGGCCAACGTCCTGACTTTC. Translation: CASSAGGTSGANVLTF.

CDR3 region: CASSDGNSPLHF. The CDR3 region has the DNA TGTGCCAGCAGTGACGGGAATTCACCCCTCCACTTT. The chain has TRBV12-3 or TRBV12-4 and TRBJ1-6; D unclear. The CDR3 consists of 12 residues. V was trimmed by 5 bases and J by 7 bases, leaving 6 bases between them.

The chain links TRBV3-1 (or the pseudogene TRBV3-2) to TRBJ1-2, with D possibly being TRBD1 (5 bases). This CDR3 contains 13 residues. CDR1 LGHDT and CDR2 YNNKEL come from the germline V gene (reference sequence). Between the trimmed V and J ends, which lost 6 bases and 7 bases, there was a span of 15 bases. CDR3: CASSTPRTFGYTF. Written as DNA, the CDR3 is TGTGCCAGCAGTACCCCGCGGACATTTGGCTACACCTTC.

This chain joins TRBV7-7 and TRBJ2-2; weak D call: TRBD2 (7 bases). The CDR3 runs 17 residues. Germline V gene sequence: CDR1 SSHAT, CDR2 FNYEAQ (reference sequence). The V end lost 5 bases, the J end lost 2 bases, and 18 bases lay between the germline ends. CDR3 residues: CASSPRQGGVNTGELFF. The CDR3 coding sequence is TGTGCCAGCAGCCCCAGGCAAGGGGGGGTAAACACCGGGGAGCTGTTTTTT.

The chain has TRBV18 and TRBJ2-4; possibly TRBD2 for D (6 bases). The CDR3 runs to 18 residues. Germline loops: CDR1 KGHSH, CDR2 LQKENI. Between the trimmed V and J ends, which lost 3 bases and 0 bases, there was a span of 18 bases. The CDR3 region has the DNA TGTGCCAGCTCACCGATCCGCGGGAATGAGGGAGCCAAAAACATTCAGTACTTC. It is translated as CASSPIRGNEGAKNIQYF.

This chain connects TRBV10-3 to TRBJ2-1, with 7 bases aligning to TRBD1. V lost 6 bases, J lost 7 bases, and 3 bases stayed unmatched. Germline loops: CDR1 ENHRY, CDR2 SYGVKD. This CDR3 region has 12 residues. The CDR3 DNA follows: TGTGCCATCAGAGACAGGGAAAATGAGCAGTTCTTC. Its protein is CAIRDRENEQFF.

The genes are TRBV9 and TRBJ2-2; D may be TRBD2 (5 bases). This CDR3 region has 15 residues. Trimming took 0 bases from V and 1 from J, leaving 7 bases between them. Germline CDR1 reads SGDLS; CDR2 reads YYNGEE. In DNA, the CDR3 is TGTGCCAGCAGCGTAGCCAGCGGGAACACCGGGGAGCTGTTTTTT. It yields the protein CASSVASGNTGELFF.